The clone carrying this T cell receptor beta chain was observed at least ten times. Its specificity is not known. This entry is derived from a study of Graves' ophthalmopathy and Graves' hyperthyroidism. The study amplified TCR beta CDR3 regions using RNA transcripts. The first round was an RT-PCR with HTBI primers, and the second round was a multiplex PCR. TCRdb passed the multiplex PCR reads through MiXCR, listing each CDR3 protein once. Here the sample spans about 400,000 distinct CDR3 sequences, around 17% being singletons. Study-level results: Blood was where most expanded thyroid clonotypes above 0.001 frequency also turned up. Researchers report that a 13-signature model separated ophthalmopathy from stable hyperthyroidism, posting 87.88% sensitivity and approximately 81% specificity.

Clinicians diagnosed using symptoms, serum thyroxine, TRAb, thyroid ultrasound and orbital computed tomography. The CDR3 length is 14 residues. Per germline, CDR1 MDHEN and CDR2 SYDVKM. V was clipped by 8 bases and J by 2 bases, with 15 bases between them. Sequencing was carried out using peripheral blood. The chain employs TRBV28 and TRBJ2-5; D might be TRBD1 or TRBD2, each matching 5 bases. The receptor comes from a woman younger than 30 with Graves' ophthalmopathy. The CDR3 DNA sequence: TGTGCCAGCGGCCCCTTGGGACGACAAGAGACCCAGTACTTC. This sequence encodes CASGPLGRQETQYF.